The T cell receptor beta chain described here comes from a study of T cell repertoires in cytomegalovirus infection. At the level of the study: Both a matching HLA type and CMV infection were indicated by public TCR beta signatures. General study findings and limits: Carriers of CMV plus the relevant HLA were identified by cumulative public TCR beta family frequency. The ex vivo response was dominated by HLA-C-restricted CMV-specific TCR beta clonotypes.

Via MiXCR, TCRdb re-called the reads, giving one row per CDR3 protein. The sample includes approximately 170,000 distinct CDR3 sequences, 17% of them seen just once. The V and J ends lost 4 bases and 7 bases, in that order; junction bases with no gene match: 13. The CDR3 has 18 amino acids. CDR1 is SGHTA, CDR2 FQGNSA, per germline. Concerning this clonotype itself: The antigen remains unidentified.

This TCR was recovered from a human donor in good health (CMV status not recorded). Some clones in this sample may be carry-over from other donors' samples. The V gene is TRBV7-2, the J gene TRBJ2-1, with 13 positions matching TRBD2. Material: CD8+ T cells from PBMCs. CDR3 sequence: CASSSLTSGRALGNEQFF. CDR3 nucleotides: TGTGCCAGCAGCTCGCTTACTAGCGGGAGGGCCCTAGGGAATGAGCAGTTCTTC.